Listed below are T cell receptor beta chains from one sample, sequenced in a study of CD8+ T cells in alopecia areata. This table comes from immunoSEQ multiplex PCR, and its TCRdb copy is limited to in-frame clones, with some not included. The table records 90,000 to 150,000 clones, 53% of them present only once. This specimen was CD4+ T cells sorted from blood, taken at week 4, from a patient treated with tofacitinib. Receptors were obtained from a human donor with alopecia areata. Both conserved end residues are trimmed from each CDR3. Clone size is not always given. Where it is, it says once, few, many or a class for expanded clones.

clone size	J gene	V gene	CDR3 protein
once	TRBJ1-2	TRBV9	ASRYGYT
NA	TRBJ2-1	TRBV4-1	ASSKSGTQANNEQF
NA	TRBJ1-2	TRBV30	AWGDRDYGYT
NA	TRBJ2-1	TRBV30	AWSEGTSFGNEQF
NA	TRBJ2-3	TRBV4-1	ASSHLTDTQY
NA	TRBJ2-3	TRBV6-5	ASSLGTGVDTQY
NA	TRBJ2-3	TRBV6-5	ASSYQRYTDTQY
NA	TRBJ1-5	TRBV27	ASSPLGQVARSNQPQH
NA	TRBJ2-1	TRBV19	ASSIEGQALF
few	TRBJ1-2	TRBV25-1	ASRDKTNYGYT
NA	TRBJ2-1	TRBV30	ARGLADNNEQF
once	TRBJ2-7	TRBV7-2	ASSLGSQREQY
NA	TRBJ2-1	TRBV30	AWRRTSGYNEQF
few	TRBJ1-2	TRBV29-1	SVDQQGPRGGYT
NA	TRBJ2-6	TRBV30	AWSSGANVLT
NA	TRBJ1-2	TRBV25-1	ASSARGNYGYT
NA	TRBJ1-2	TRBV4-2	ASSQDLGTGGAGGYT
few	TRBJ1-5	TRBV2	ASSEADRGRGNQPQH
once	TRBJ2-2	TRBV4-2	ASSLGSGELF
NA	TRBJ1-3	TRBV30	AWKAMGEARGNTIY
NA	TRBJ2-1	TRBV19	ASSPGTGVYNEQF
NA	TRBJ2-6	TRBV2	ASSAPRGKSSGANVLT
NA	TRBJ2-1	TRBV5-6	ASSLGAHQF
NA	TRBJ2-6	TRBV9	ASSARGPGANVLT
NA	TRBJ1-2	TRBV7-9	ASSLEDRYGYT
NA	TRBJ2-1	TRBV7-9	ASSRASRGGEQF
few	TRBJ1-1	TRBV29-1	SVGTGPEAF
NA	TRBJ2-7	TRBV6-1	ASSEIGQGAFEQY
NA	TRBJ1-2	TRBV5-6	ASSLRRASYGYT
few	TRBJ2-1	TRBV10-3	AISESGLAGTSSYNEQF
few	TRBJ1-2	TRBV5-5	ASSHAEVYT
NA	TRBJ2-5	TRBV27	ASSLLTGVETQY
NA	TRBJ2-5	TRBV30	AWLGTRQETQY
NA	TRBJ1-2	TRBV29-1	SVRLDLNYGYT
NA	TRBJ2-3	TRBV6-5	ASSFPHTGPDTQY
few	TRBJ2-7	TRBV7-7	ASSPTGHYEQY
NA	TRBJ1-4	TRBV29-1	SVGQGLNEKLF
NA	TRBJ2-3	TRBV6-6	ASSYDHSSTDTQY
NA	TRBJ2-7	TRBV4-2	ASSQDVASAYEQY
few	TRBJ2-7	TRBV29-1	SVGDGDEQY
NA	TRBJ1-1	TRBV2	ASRTGITEAF
NA	TRBJ1-2	TRBV7-9	ASSRTGDGYT
NA	TRBJ2-5	TRBV25-1	ASSELAGVFGGTQY
few	TRBJ1-1	TRBV30	AWSGPTANTEAF
few	TRBJ1-5	TRBV29-1	SVAPIHSNQPQH
NA	TRBJ2-5	TRBV13	ARIEQGEETQY
NA	TRBJ1-1	TRBV30	AWSVPLEGVDTEAF
NA	TRBJ1-1	TRBV4-1	ASSPQLGYTEAF
NA	TRBJ2-3	TRBV29-1	SVEDRQGLGTQY
few	TRBJ2-7	TRBV30	AWSKQGLDEQY
NA	TRBJ1-1	TRBV5-1	ASSLGSRGEAF
NA	TRBJ1-1	TRBV7-2	ASSRSQIEAF
NA	TRBJ1-2	TRBV29-1	SVEMRANYGYT
NA	TRBJ1-6	TRBV4-2	ASSQDVGQTQGSPLH